Many counts were recorded for the clone carrying this T cell receptor (beta chain). TCRdb processed the 5' RACE reads anew with MiXCR; each CDR3 protein has one entry. In the table there are approximately 32,000 distinct CDR3 sequences, 5% to 6% of which are singletons. This sample was taken from a study of early T cells in non-severe SARS-CoV-2 infection. The junction had 3 bases not matched to a gene; V was cut back by 2 bases and J by 3 bases. This CDR3 is 14 amino acids long. Germline loops: CDR1 MNHNY, CDR2 SVGAGI (reference sequence). This TCR was recovered from an adult who was a healthcare worker with PCR-confirmed SARS-CoV-2 infection or an uninfected control (not recorded which). The sample consisted of whole blood. V is TRBV6-6 and J is TRBJ1-1, with 7 bases fitting TRBD1. The CDR3 sequence is CASSYRGQDTEAFF. CDR3 nucleotides: TGTGCCAGCAGTTACAGGGGGCAGGACACTGAAGCTTTCTTT.